This T cell receptor beta chain came from a study of blood T cells in healthy people across ages. Findings and caveats of the study: Naive CD4+ cells and diversity were both higher in long-lived donors than in aged donors.

Primed by a sample-barcoded 5' primer and a J-beta primer mix, a second PCR proceeded for roughly 7 to 12 cycles. From the 5' RACE reads, TCRdb called clonotypes with MiXCR, one entry per CDR3 protein. The data show over 950,000 distinct CDR3 sequences, with more than 30% seen just once and under 15% held by the top ten. The CDR3 extends over 12 amino acids. CDR1 SQVTM and CDR2 ANQGSEA come from the germline V gene. Deletions cut 5 bases from V and 6 bases from J, with 11 bases between. Drawing of peripheral blood yielded about 10 milliliters from each donor. This clonotype showed up many times. The antigen is unknown.

The chain uses TRBV29-1 and TRBJ1-5; D is uncertain. The sequence was collected from a man between 18 and 29 years old in good health. Sequences were obtained from blood. In nucleotides, the CDR3 is TGCAGCGTTTACAGTGTTGGTCAGCCCCAGCATTTT. Protein product: CSVYSVGQPQHF.